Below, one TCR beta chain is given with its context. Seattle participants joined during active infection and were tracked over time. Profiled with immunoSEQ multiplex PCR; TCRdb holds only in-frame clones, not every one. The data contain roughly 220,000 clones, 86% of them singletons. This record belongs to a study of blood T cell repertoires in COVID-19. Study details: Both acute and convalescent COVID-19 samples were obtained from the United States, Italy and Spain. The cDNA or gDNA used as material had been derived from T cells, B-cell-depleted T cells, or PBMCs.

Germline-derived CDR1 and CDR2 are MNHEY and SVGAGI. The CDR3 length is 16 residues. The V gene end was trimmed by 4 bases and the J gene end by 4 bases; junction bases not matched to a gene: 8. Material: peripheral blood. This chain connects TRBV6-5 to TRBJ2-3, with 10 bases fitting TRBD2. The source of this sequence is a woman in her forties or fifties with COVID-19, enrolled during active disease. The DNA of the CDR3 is TGTGCCAGCAGTTTGACCGGGACTAGCGTAGCAGATACGCAGTATTTT. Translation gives CASSLTGTSVADTQYF.